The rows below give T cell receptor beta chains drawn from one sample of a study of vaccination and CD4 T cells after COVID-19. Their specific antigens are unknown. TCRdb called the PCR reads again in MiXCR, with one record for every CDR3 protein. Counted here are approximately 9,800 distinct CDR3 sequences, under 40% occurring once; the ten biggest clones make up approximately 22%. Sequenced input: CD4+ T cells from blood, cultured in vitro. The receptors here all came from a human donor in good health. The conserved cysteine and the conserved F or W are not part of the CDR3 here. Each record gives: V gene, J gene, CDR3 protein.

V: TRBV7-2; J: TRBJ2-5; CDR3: ASSLSLGETQY
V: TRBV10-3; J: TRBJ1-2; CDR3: AISDTRYGYT
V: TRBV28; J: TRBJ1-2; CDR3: ASSLLGRGYT
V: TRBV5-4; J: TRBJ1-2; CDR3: ASSLDSANYGYT
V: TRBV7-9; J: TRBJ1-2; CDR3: ASSLEGAQGYT
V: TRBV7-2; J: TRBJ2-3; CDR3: ASSRTVLDTDTQY
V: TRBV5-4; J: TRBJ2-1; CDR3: ASSLGRPSGSYEQF
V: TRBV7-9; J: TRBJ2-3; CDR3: ASSSSSRTDTQY
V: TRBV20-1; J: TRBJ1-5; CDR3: SARGREGTNQPQH
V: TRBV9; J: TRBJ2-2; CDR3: ASSLDRAAGELF
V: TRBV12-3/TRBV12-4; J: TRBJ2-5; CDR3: ASSFSTGGETQY
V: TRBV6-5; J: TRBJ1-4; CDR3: ASSYLQGQGAEKLF
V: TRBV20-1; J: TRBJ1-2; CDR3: SARLSKNNYGYT
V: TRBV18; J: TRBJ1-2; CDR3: ASSRPGTGNYGYT
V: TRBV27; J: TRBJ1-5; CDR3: ASSFVGNQPQH
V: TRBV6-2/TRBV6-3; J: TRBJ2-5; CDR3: ASSTAQGGKETQY
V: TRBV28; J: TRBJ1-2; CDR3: ASSLQQNYGYT
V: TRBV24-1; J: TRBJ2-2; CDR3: ATSDPGLAGGRTGELF
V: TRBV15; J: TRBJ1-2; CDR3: ATSGSMGWVYGYT
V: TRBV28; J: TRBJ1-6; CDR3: ASSRPGQGFPLH
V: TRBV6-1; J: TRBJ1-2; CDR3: ASSPQGQKWNYGYT
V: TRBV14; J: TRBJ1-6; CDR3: ASSQGGGGRPNSPLH
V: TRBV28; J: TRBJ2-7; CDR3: ASSPRGSGTSYEQY
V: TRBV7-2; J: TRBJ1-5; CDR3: ASSLGLVEPQH
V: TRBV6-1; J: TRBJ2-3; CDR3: ASRDRGLATDTQY
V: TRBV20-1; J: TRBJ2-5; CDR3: SAGPPGSQETQY
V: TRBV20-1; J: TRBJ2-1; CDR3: SARHPRDPTDEQF
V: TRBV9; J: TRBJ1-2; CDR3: ASSVSTGGDSGYT
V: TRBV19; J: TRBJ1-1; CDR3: ASSIQLMNTEAF
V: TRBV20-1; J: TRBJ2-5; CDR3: SVLDRSGALTQY
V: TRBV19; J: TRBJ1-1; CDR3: ASSWGTEAF
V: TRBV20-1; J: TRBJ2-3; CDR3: SARVNRGRVTQY
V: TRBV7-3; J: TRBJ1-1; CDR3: ASSLGPGNTEAF
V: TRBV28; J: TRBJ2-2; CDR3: ASSLTSAAGELL
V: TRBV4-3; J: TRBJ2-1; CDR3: ASSQDRLGEQF
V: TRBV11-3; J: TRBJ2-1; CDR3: ASSLTTVGEQF
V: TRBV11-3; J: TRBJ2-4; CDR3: ASSLTPLNIQY
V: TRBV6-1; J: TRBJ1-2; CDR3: ASRNRNRNYGYT
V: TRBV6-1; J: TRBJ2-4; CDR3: ASRTDQGSGAKNIQY
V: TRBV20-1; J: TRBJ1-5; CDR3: SATPDRGGQPQH
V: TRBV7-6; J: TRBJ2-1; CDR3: ASSLTGTGGYNEQF
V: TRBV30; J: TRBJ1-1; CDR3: AWLFRVNTEAF
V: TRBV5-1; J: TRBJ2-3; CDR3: ASSLGLAGFTDTQY
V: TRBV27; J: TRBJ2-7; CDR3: ASSSPGTGSYEQY
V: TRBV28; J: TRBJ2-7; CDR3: ASRNSGSLNEQY
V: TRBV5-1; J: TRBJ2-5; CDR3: ASSPNPGTEETQY
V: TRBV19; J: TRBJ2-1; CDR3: ASIIRGPNEQF
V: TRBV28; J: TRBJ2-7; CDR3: ASSLVGQGIDYEQY
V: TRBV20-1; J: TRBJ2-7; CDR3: SARLAGTYEQY
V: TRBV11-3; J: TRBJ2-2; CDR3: ASSLGGQFTGELF
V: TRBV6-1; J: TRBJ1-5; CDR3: ASSPPGQGRNQPQH
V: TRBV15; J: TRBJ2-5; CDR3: ATSRGGGETQY
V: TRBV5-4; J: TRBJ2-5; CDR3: ASSPRERAGRETQY
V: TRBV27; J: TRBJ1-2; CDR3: ASKGQGAGYT
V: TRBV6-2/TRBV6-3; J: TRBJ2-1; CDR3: ASSFIRVSSYNEQF
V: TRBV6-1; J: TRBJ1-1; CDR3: ASSEAWGAGTEAF
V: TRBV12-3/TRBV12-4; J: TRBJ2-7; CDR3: ASTSGGAAYEQY
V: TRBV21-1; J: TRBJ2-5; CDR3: ASSRCPGVQETQY
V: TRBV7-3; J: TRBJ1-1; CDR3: ASSLDVNTEAF
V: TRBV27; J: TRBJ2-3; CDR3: ASSVLAGGSTDTQY